This is a list of T cell receptor beta chains from one sample in a study of blood T cell repertoires in COVID-19. The method was immunoSEQ multiplex PCR; TCRdb's version includes in-frame clones alone and lacks a portion of them. The sample lists about 480,000 clones; around 89% were seen once. Sample: PBMCs or T cells enriched from blood (not recorded which). These receptors all stem from a woman aged 35 to 49 who had recovered from COVID-19. CDR3s include the opening cysteine and the closing phenylalanine or tryptophan. The D gene is left open where the match is weak. Clone size is not always given. Where it is, it says once, few, many or a class for expanded clones.

>TRBV19|-|TRBD1|TRBJ1-2
CASSIGADRGFYGYTF
TGTGCCAGTAGTATAGGTGCGGACAGGGGATTCTATGGCTACACCTTC
>TRBV2|few|-|TRBJ2-7
CASSIGVVPYEQYF
TGTGCCAGCAGCATAGGAGTTGTCCCCTACGAGCAGTACTTC
>TRBV7-2|-|TRBD1|TRBJ2-3
CASAPGGVRTDTQYF
TGTGCCAGCGCCCCAGGGGGAGTGCGCACAGATACGCAGTATTTT
>TRBV12-3/TRBV12-4|once|-|TRBJ1-6
CASSQRGNSPLHF
TGTGCCAGCAGCCAACGGGGTAATTCACCCCTCCACTTT
>TRBV11-2|once|-|TRBJ2-1
CASSPRLGINNEQFF
TGTGCCAGCAGCCCTCGACTAGGAATTAACAATGAGCAGTTCTTC
>TRBV20-1|-|-|TRBJ1-2
CSASAGYGYTF
TGCAGTGCTAGTGCAGGGTACGGCTACACCTTC
>TRBV7-9|-|TRBD2|TRBJ2-5
CASSLDLAGVETQYF
TGTGCCAGCAGCTTAGATCTAGCGGGAGTGGAGACCCAGTACTTC
>TRBV27|-|TRBD2|TRBJ2-2
CASSLYQLAGGPRTGELFF
TGTGCCAGCAGTTTATATCAACTAGCGGGAGGGCCACGCACCGGGGAGCTGTTTTTT
>TRBV5-1|-|TRBD2|TRBJ2-1
CASSLGSSGNHNEQFF
TGCGCCAGCAGCTTGGGGAGTAGCGGGAACCACAATGAGCAGTTCTTC
>TRBV28|-|TRBD1|TRBJ1-2
CASSHPETGGGNGYTF
TGTGCCAGCAGTCATCCCGAGACAGGGGGCGGGAATGGCTACACCTTC
>TRBV7-2|once|TRBD1|TRBJ1-6
CASSLRTGSSYNSPLHF
TGTGCCAGCAGCTTAAGGACAGGGAGCTCCTATAATTCACCCCTCCACTTT
>TRBV4-1|-|TRBD1|TRBJ1-4
CASSRTGDSEKLFF
TGCGCCAGCAGCCGGACAGGGGACAGTGAAAAACTGTTTTTT
>TRBV27|-|-|TRBJ2-3
CASSLSPRGTDTQYF
TGTGCCAGCAGTTTATCGCCTAGGGGCACCGATACGCAGTATTTT
>TRBV5-1|-|-|TRBJ1-6
CASRGYLQENSPLHF
TGCGCCAGCCGTGGGTACTTACAGGAGAATTCACCCCTCCACTTT
>TRBV19|-|TRBD1|TRBJ1-6
CASRATGQDNSPLHF
TGTGCCAGTCGAGCCACGGGACAGGACAATTCACCCCTCCACTTT
>TRBV19|-|-|TRBJ2-1
CASMDTNSYNEQFF
TGTGCCAGCATGGACACGAACTCCTACAATGAGCAGTTCTTC
>TRBV4-3|few|TRBD1|TRBJ2-1
CASSQPGQGYNEQFF
TGCGCCAGCAGCCAACCGGGACAGGGCTACAATGAGCAGTTCTTC
>TRBV19|once|-|TRBJ1-2
CATNRVSREGYTF
TGTGCCACCAACAGGGTTAGCAGGGAAGGCTACACCTTC
>TRBV3-1/TRBV3-2|-|-|TRBJ1-3
CASSPRRGGAGWRNTIYF
TGTGCCAGCAGCCCCCGGCGGGGGGGGGCCGGATGGAGAAACACCATATATTTT
>TRBV7-9|-|-|TRBJ2-1
CASSPVRGPESYNEQFF
TGTGCCAGCAGCCCCGTCCGCGGGCCTGAGTCCTACAATGAGCAGTTCTTC
>TRBV6-5|-|TRBD1|TRBJ2-7
CASSRQGLSSYEQYF
TGTGCCAGCAGTCGACAGGGGCTTAGCTCCTACGAGCAGTACTTC
>TRBV7-6|-|-|TRBJ2-5
CASSSNWYQETQYF
TGTGCCAGCAGCTCTAATTGGTACCAAGAGACCCAGTACTTC
>TRBV11-3|-|-|TRBJ1-4
CASSLGARGTTNEKLFF
TGTGCCAGCAGCTTGGGCGCGCGGGGGACAACTAATGAAAAACTGTTTTTT
>TRBV11-2|-|-|TRBJ2-7
CASSPLQRSYEQYF
TGTGCCAGCAGCCCGTTGCAGAGGAGCTACGAGCAGTACTTC
>TRBV5-4|-|-|TRBJ1-2
CASSFRLPNRLGYTF
TGTGCCAGCAGCTTCAGGTTACCCAACCGTTTAGGCTACACCTTC
>TRBV7-8|-|-|TRBJ2-1
CASSLLAPNEQFF
TGTGCCAGCAGCTTACTAGCCCCCAATGAGCAGTTCTTC
>TRBV5-1|-|-|TRBJ1-3
CASSLFTGYGNTIYF
TGCGCCAGCAGCCTATTCACAGGGTACGGCAACACCATATATTTT
>TRBV7-2|once|-|TRBJ1-2
CASSREGYGYTF
TGTGCCAGCAGCCGAGAGGGTTATGGCTACACCTTC
>TRBV7-2|-|-|TRBJ2-3
CASSSLSTSTGTDTQYF
TGTGCCAGCAGCTCCCTTTCCACGTCCACTGGCACAGATACGCAGTATTTT
>TRBV7-8|-|TRBD2|TRBJ2-1
CASSFQREGRLNEQFF
TGTGCCAGCAGCTTCCAGCGGGAGGGCCGGTTAAATGAGCAGTTCTTC
>TRBV16|-|TRBD1|TRBJ2-7
CASSEAGTGDYEQYF
TGTGCCAGCAGCGAAGCCGGGACAGGGGACTACGAGCAGTACTTC
>TRBV4-3|-|TRBD1|TRBJ2-7
CASSQDPGTGNEQYF
TGCGCCAGCAGCCAAGACCCCGGGACAGGGAACGAGCAGTACTTC
>TRBV7-2|-|TRBD1|TRBJ2-3
CASRRGQGTDTQYF
TGTGCCAGCAGGCGGGGACAGGGAACAGATACGCAGTATTTT
>TRBV6-1|many|TRBD2|TRBJ2-7
CASSEASGSSYEQYF
TGTGCCAGCAGTGAAGCTAGCGGGAGCTCCTACGAGCAGTACTTC
>TRBV7-8|-|TRBD1|TRBJ1-5
CASTPDRGGQPQHF
TGTGCCAGCACCCCCGACAGGGGAGGACAGCCCCAGCATTTT
>TRBV27|once|-|TRBJ1-5
CASSPQQGWDQPQHF
TGTGCCAGCAGTCCACAACAGGGATGGGATCAGCCCCAGCATTTT
>TRBV4-3|-|TRBD1|TRBJ2-4
CASSSFGTAENIQYF
TGCGCCAGCAGCTCTTTCGGGACAGCAGAAAACATTCAGTACTTC